The rows below give T cell receptor beta chains drawn from one sample of a study of cytomegalovirus exposure and HLA in healthy donors. The data were produced by immunoSEQ multiplex PCR, yet TCRdb's version contains in-frame clones alone and is incomplete. The data show 200,000 or so clones, 75% to 80% seen once. Sequencing was performed on PBMCs. These receptors all stem from a man between 18 and 29 years old in good health and CMV-seronegative. CDR3s include the opening cysteine and the closing phenylalanine or tryptophan. D genes are given only for firm matches. A clone size is listed for some rows: how often the clone was seen (once, few, many), or a class if it is expanded.

j_call clone_size v_call d_call cdr3_aa cdr3_nt
TRBJ1-5 . TRBV7-9 . CASSLSVTGLYQPQHF TGTGCCAGCAGCTTATCGGTTACAGGGTTATATCAGCCCCAGCATTTT
TRBJ1-4 . TRBV28 . CASTLSGRREKLFF TGTGCCAGCACCCTCTCGGGGAGACGGGAAAAACTGTTTTTT
TRBJ2-1 few TRBV6-6 TRBD2 CASSSRLAAYNEQFF TGTGCCAGCAGTTCTCGACTAGCCGCCTACAATGAGCAGTTCTTC
TRBJ2-1 . TRBV1 . CTSWICGRAIGGEQFF TGCACCAGCTGGATTTGTGGCAGGGCCATTGGTGGTGAGCAGTTCTTC
TRBJ1-3 . TRBV29-1 TRBD1 CSVRQGAGNTIYF TGCAGCGTACGACAGGGGGCCGGAAACACCATATATTTT
TRBJ2-1 . TRBV29-1 TRBD1 CSAPHRDRAGNEQFF TGCAGCGCCCCACACCGGGACAGGGCGGGCAATGAGCAGTTCTTC
TRBJ2-1 . TRBV7-2 . CASSARQSYNEQFF TGTGCCAGCAGCGCCAGACAGTCTTACAATGAGCAGTTCTTC
TRBJ1-3 . TRBV7-9 . CASSRGGSSGNTIYF TGTGCCAGCAGCCGGGGGGGCTCCTCTGGAAACACCATATATTTT
TRBJ2-1 few TRBV30 . CAWGTGTSYNEQFF TGTGCCTGGGGTACAGGGACATCCTACAATGAGCAGTTCTTC
TRBJ2-4 . TRBV18 TRBD1 CASSPEGAGTKNIQYF TGTGCCAGCTCACCAGAGGGGGCCGGGACCAAAAACATTCAGTACTTC
TRBJ2-1 . TRBV19 TRBD2 CASSAIAGYNEQFF TGTGCCAGTAGCGCGATAGCGGGATACAATGAGCAGTTCTTC
TRBJ2-3 . TRBV9 . CASGSGTSTDTQYF TGTGCCAGCGGATCCGGGACTAGCACAGATACGCAGTATTTT
TRBJ2-7 . TRBV30 TRBD1 CAWSTGGEQYF TGTGCCTGGAGTACAGGGGGCGAGCAGTACTTC
TRBJ2-3 . TRBV19 TRBD2 CASRRLAGNTDTQYF TGTGCCAGTAGGCGACTAGCGGGAAACACAGATACGCAGTATTTT
TRBJ1-4 few TRBV6-5 TRBD1 CASRQGGGEKLFF TGTGCCTCCCGACAGGGGGGAGGAGAAAAACTGTTTTTT
TRBJ1-4 . TRBV5-6 . CASSPATRDEKLFF TGTGCCAGCAGCCCCGCGACCCGGGATGAAAAACTGTTTTTT
TRBJ1-4 . TRBV7-9 . CASSPLDGSPNEKLFF TGTGCCAGCAGCCCCCTCGACGGGTCCCCTAATGAAAAACTGTTTTTT
TRBJ2-7 . TRBV28 . CASSTPISYEQYF TGTGCCAGCAGTACCCCTATCTCCTACGAGCAGTACTTC
TRBJ2-3 . TRBV6-4 TRBD2 CASSDLSSGSADTQYF TGTGCCAGCAGTGACCTGTCTAGCGGGAGCGCAGATACGCAGTATTTT
TRBJ1-1 . TRBV5-1 . CASSLVQGNTEAFF TGCGCCAGCAGCTTGGTACAGGGGAACACTGAAGCTTTCTTT
TRBJ2-2 once TRBV30 . CAWTDRWLNTGELFF TGTGCCTGGACAGACAGGTGGCTCAACACCGGGGAGCTGTTTTTT
TRBJ1-5 . TRBV5-6 TRBD1 CASSSGQMQPQHF TGTGCCAGCAGCTCGGGACAGATGCAGCCCCAGCATTTT
TRBJ2-3 . TRBV2 . CASPTRLEQDTQYF TGTGCCAGCCCGACTAGGCTGGAACAGGATACGCAGTATTTT
TRBJ2-5 . TRBV7-2 . CASSLVFEKTQYF TGTGCCAGCAGCTTAGTCTTCGAGAAGACCCAGTACTTC
TRBJ2-1 once TRBV10-2 TRBD2 CASGTSGYNEQFF TGCGCCAGCGGGACTAGCGGCTACAATGAGCAGTTCTTC
TRBJ2-5 . TRBV7-9 . CASSFGEGVGETQYF TGTGCCAGCAGCTTTGGTGAAGGAGTAGGAGAGACCCAGTACTTC
TRBJ2-5 . TRBV2 . CASSEITGLGGQETQYF TGTGCCAGCAGCGAAATCACAGGGTTAGGTGGTCAAGAGACCCAGTACTTC
TRBJ2-3 . TRBV5-1 . CASSLDGRAGDTQYF TGCGCCAGCAGCTTGGATGGACGGGCGGGAGATACGCAGTATTTT
TRBJ2-7 . TRBV5-1 TRBD2 CASSPAGFAYEQYF TGCGCCAGCAGCCCAGCGGGGTTTGCCTACGAGCAGTACTTC
TRBJ2-4 . TRBV6-1 . CASSDNAGADIQYF TGTGCCAGCAGTGACAATGCAGGGGCCGACATTCAGTACTTC